These 11 T cell receptor beta chains share one sample of origin, sequenced in a study of cytomegalovirus exposure and HLA in healthy donors. Vbeta (60) and Jbeta (13) primers were used in the PCR. Using immunoSEQ multiplex PCR, the repertoire was profiled, and TCRdb retains in-frame clones only, with some absent. The sample yields over 200,000 clones, around 73% seen once. The sample comprised PBMCs. Receptors originate from a male donor in good health and CMV-seronegative.

This clone was recorded a few times. The rearrangement joins TRBV10-3 to TRBJ1-1; a weak D match, TRBD1 (5 bases). Germline V lookup: CDR1 ENHRY, CDR2 SYGVKD. This CDR3 is 15 amino acids long. Trimming shortened V by 8 bases and J by 4 bases, and 20 bases separated the two germline ends. The CDR3: CAIAGTASGGTEAFF. Written as DNA, the CDR3 is TGTGCCATCGCGGGAACCGCGTCGGGGGGCACTGAAGCTTTCTTT.

The sample holds a few counts of this clone. The rearrangement uses TRBV5-6 and TRBJ2-1; D may be TRBD2 (6 bases). Germline V lookup: CDR1 SGHDT, CDR2 YYEEEE. The CDR3 is 15 residues long. V lost 1 base and J 6 bases, leaving 14 bases between the germline ends. The CDR3 region is CASSLLLADLNEQFF. In DNA form, the CDR3 reads TGTGCCAGCAGCTTGTTGTTAGCGGACCTCAATGAGCAGTTCTTC.

The CDR3 bases are TGTTCCACCCAGGGTCCCTCCTACGAGCAGTACTTC. It is translated as CSTQGPSYEQYF. The genes are TRBV7-9 and TRBJ2-7; TRBD1 is a possible D gene (5 bases). The CDR3 covers 12 residues. The germline V gene encodes CDR1 SEHNR and CDR2 FQNEAQ (reference sequence).

The chain uses TRBV6-6 and TRBJ1-3; D is uncertain. Trimming pared 0 bases from V and 1 base from J, leaving 7 bases between. The CDR3 spans 15 residues. CDR1 MNHNY and CDR2 SVGAGI come from the germline V gene (reference sequence). The CDR3 coding sequence is TGTGCCAGCAGTTACTCTACGGGGTCTGGAAACACCATATATTTT. It specifies CASSYSTGSGNTIYF.

The rearrangement links TRBV2 to TRBJ1-2; 11 bases are a match to TRBD1. V lost 6 bases, J lost 2 bases, and 2 bases stayed unmatched. Germline CDR1 is SNHLY and CDR2 is FYNNEI. The CDR3 extends over 14 amino acids. Here the CDR3 DNA reads TGTGCCAGCAGATGGACAGGGGGCAACTATGGCTACACCTTC. Protein sequence: CASRWTGGNYGYTF.

The chain has TRBV28 and TRBJ1-4, with D tentatively TRBD1 (5 bases). The V end lost 2 bases, the J end lost 8 bases, and 12 bases lay between the germline ends. The germline V gene encodes CDR1 MDHEN and CDR2 SYDVKM. This CDR3 is 14 amino acids long. The CDR3 protein is CASSLPGEGEKLFF. CDR3 bases: TGTGCCAGCAGTTTACCGGGGGAGGGAGAAAAACTGTTTTTT.

This clone was found many times. The V and J genes are TRBV4-1 and TRBJ2-2, with D perhaps TRBD2 (6 bases). V was cut by 0 bases and J by 4 bases, with 15 bases left in between. This CDR3 has 17 amino acids. Germline V gives CDR1 MGHRA, CDR2 YSYEKL. The CDR3 loop reads CASSQERRGPVTGELFF. In DNA, the CDR3 is TGCGCCAGCAGCCAAGAGCGGAGGGGCCCTGTCACCGGGGAGCTGTTTTTT.

The chain recombines TRBV5-1 with TRBJ2-7; 9 bases map to TRBD1. V lost 1 base, J lost 4 bases, and 9 bases stayed unmatched. The CDR3 spans 16 residues. Per the germline V gene, CDR1 is SGHRS and CDR2 is YFSETQ. The DNA for the CDR3 is TGCGCCAGCAGCTTGACTCCGGGACAGGGTGAATACGAGCAGTACTTC. Translating gives CASSLTPGQGEYEQYF.

This CDR3 is CASSNDRGRISDTEAFF. In DNA, the CDR3 is TGTGCCAGTAGTAACGACAGGGGGAGGATTTCGGACACTGAAGCTTTCTTT. The chain links TRBV19 to TRBJ1-1, with 9 bases fitting TRBD1. V gave up 4 bases and J gave up 3 bases; unmatched junction bases: 12. CDR3 length: 17 amino acids. CDR1 LNHDA and CDR2 SQIVND come from the germline V gene (reference sequence). Looking up the rest from reference TRBV19 and TRBJ1-1 gives the full variable domain: DGGITQSPKYLFRKEGQNVTLSCEQNLNHDAMYWYRQDPGQGLRLIYYSQIVNDFQKGDIAEGYSVSREKKESFPLTVTSAQKNPTAFYLCASSNDRGRISDTEAFFGQGTRLTVV.

The V and J genes are TRBV6-1 and TRBJ1-5, with D possibly matching TRBD1 (5 bases). Germline V gene lookup returns CDR1 MNHNS and CDR2 SASEGT. This CDR3 is 14 amino acids long. Trimming pared 3 bases from V and 3 bases from J, leaving 9 bases between. CDR3 sequence: CASSEARVNQPQHF. Written as DNA, the CDR3 is TGTGCCAGCAGTGAGGCCAGGGTCAATCAGCCCCAGCATTTT.

The gene calls are TRBV6-1 and TRBJ1-4, with a tentative D call TRBD1 (5 bases). The germline CDR1 and CDR2 sequences are MNHNS and SASEGT. The V end was cut by 6 bases, the J end by 7 bases, with 18 bases between. CDR3 length: 15 residues. In DNA form, the CDR3 reads TGTGCCAGCAGCCTGGGAGGGGCAGGGAGTGAAAAACTGTTTTTT. It translates to CASSLGGAGSEKLFF.